This TCR beta chain was retrieved from a study of control samples from healthy donors and cancer patients. Libraries were prepared by immunoSEQ multiplex PCR; TCRdb keeps only in-frame clonotypes and omits some of them. Altogether about 43,000 clones are present, around 94% being singletons, with the ten largest covering under 30%. CDR1 and CDR2 (germline): MRHNA, SNTAGT. This CDR3 is 15 amino acids long. V lost 6 bases and J lost 2; bases outside the gene matches: 4. V is TRBV6-4 and J is TRBJ1-2, with 12 bases identical to TRBD1. The TCR was taken from a man in his sixties in good health. Sequences were obtained from blood. In DNA form, the CDR3 reads TGTGCCAGCAGCGAAGGGACAGGGGGCAACTATGGCTACACCTTC. Amino acids: CASSEGTGGNYGYTF.